Shown below are 6 T cell receptor beta chains from a single sample sequenced in a study of control samples from healthy donors and cancer patients. The table came from immunoSEQ multiplex PCR; TCRdb's copy has only in-frame clones and leaves some out. This table has about 150,000 clones, about 93% appearing once. The sample taken for sequencing was PBMCs. The source of these receptors is a man in his fifties or sixties with colorectal cancer.

V is TRBV7-8 and J is TRBJ1-4; D perhaps matches TRBD1 (5 bases). Deletions cut 6 bases from V and 4 bases from J, with 21 bases between. This CDR3 region has 17 residues. Germline loops: CDR1 SGHVS, CDR2 FQNEAQ. The CDR3, as DNA: TGTGCCAGCAGGCGACAGACGGGAGGGACGGGTAATGAAAAACTGTTTTTT. Protein product: CASRRQTGGTGNEKLFF.

The V and J genes are TRBV5-5 and TRBJ1-4; D perhaps matches TRBD1 (6 bases). V lost 4 bases to trimming and J lost 4 bases, with 17 bases between them. The CDR3 consists of 16 residues. CDR1 is SGHKS, CDR2 YYEKEE, per germline (reference sequence). This CDR3 reads CASSKLQGVGNEKLFF. The CDR3 nucleotides are TGTGCCAGCAGCAAGTTACAGGGCGTTGGTAATGAAAAACTGTTTTTT.

The chain couples TRBV6-2 or TRBV6-3 to TRBJ1-1; D is uncertain. Trimming took off 6 bases at V and 4 bases at J, with 12 bases between the two ends. Germline CDR1 reads MNHEY; CDR2 reads SVGEGT. The CDR3 spans 13 residues. CDR3 coding DNA: TGTGCCAGCAGCCTTGGACCAATCACTGAAGCTTTCTTT. Translation gives CASSLGPITEAFF.

This rearrangement joins TRBV7-9 to TRBJ2-1; no firm D call. Germline V gives CDR1 SEHNR, CDR2 FQNEAQ (reference sequence). The ends were cut back, 5 bases at V and 5 bases at J, with 10 bases in the middle. The CDR3 spans 13 residues. The CDR3 protein is CASSLTANNEQFF. The CDR3 DNA reads TGTGCCAGCAGCCTAACAGCAAACAATGAGCAGTTCTTC.

V is TRBV7-2 and J is TRBJ1-3, with D unclear. V was shortened by 5 bases and J by 1 base, with 12 bases between the two germline ends. The CDR3 runs 15 residues. Germline loops: CDR1 SGHTA, CDR2 FQGNSA. The CDR3 region has the DNA TGTGCCAGCAGCACGAGGACCGGTTCTGGAAACACCATATATTTT. It encodes CASSTRTGSGNTIYF. The variable domain in full, with the rest retrieved from reference TRBV7-2 and TRBJ1-3, is GAGVSQSPSNKVTEKGKDVELRCDPISGHTALYWYRQSLGQGLEFLIYFQGNSAPDKSGLPSDRFSAERTGGSVSTLTIQRTQQEDSAVYLCASSTRTGSGNTIYFGEGSWLTVV.

This chain uses TRBV12-3 or TRBV12-4 with TRBJ1-1; a weak D match, TRBD1 (5 bases). The V end lost 5 bases, the J end lost 1 base, and 8 bases lay between the germline ends. This CDR3 has 13 residues. CDR3 DNA: TGTGCCAGCAGTAGGACACCGAACACTGAAGCTTTCTTT. It specifies CASSRTPNTEAFF.